Listed below are T cell receptor beta chains from one sample, sequenced in a study of shared clonotypes between healthy human individuals. The protocol was immunoSEQ multiplex PCR, while the TCRdb copy is restricted to in-frame clones and leaves out a portion. The sample has about 2.4 million clones; 85% to 95% are singletons. Sample: naive CD4+ T cells sorted from blood. The receptors were gathered from a young man in good health. The CDR3 runs from the conserved cysteine through the conserved F or W. The D gene is left open where the match is weak. Clone size is not always given. Where it is, it says once, few, many or a class for expanded clones.

TRBJ2-3	TRBD2	-	TRBV4-1	CASSQDRGEGRTDTQYF	TGCGCCAGCAGCCAAGATCGGGGGGAAGGGAGGACAGATACGCAGTATTTT
TRBJ2-1	TRBD1	-	TRBV5-4	CASSLDRGAYNEQFF	TGTGCCAGCAGCTTGGACAGGGGAGCCTACAATGAGCAGTTCTTC
TRBJ1-5	TRBD1	-	TRBV19	CASSLDRGYQPQHF	TGTGCCAGTAGTCTCGACAGGGGCTATCAGCCCCAGCATTTT
TRBJ2-3	-	-	TRBV6-6	CASCCRDGFLTDTQYF	TGTGCCAGCTGCTGTCGAGACGGATTCCTCACAGATACGCAGTATTTT
TRBJ2-1	TRBD2	-	TRBV19	CASSEYLAGEWFF	TGTGCCAGTAGTGAGTATCTAGCGGGAGAATGGTTCTTC
TRBJ2-3	-	once	TRBV11-2	CASSLGGLPSTDTQYF	TGTGCCAGCAGCTTAGGGGGACTGCCCTCGACAGATACGCAGTATTTT
TRBJ2-5	-	-	TRBV7-8	CASSLDLALSRQTQYF	TGTGCCAGCAGCTTAGACCTAGCGCTGAGTAGGCAGACCCAGTACTTC
TRBJ2-3	TRBD2	-	TRBV5-1	CASSRVAGGPSRSSTDTQYF	TGCGCCAGCAGCAGGGTCGCGGGAGGGCCGAGCCGATCTAGCACAGATACGCAGTATTTT
TRBJ2-3	TRBD2	-	TRBV5-4	CASRQDPGLATDTQYF	TGTGCCAGCAGGCAGGACCCGGGACTAGCAACAGATACGCAGTATTTT
TRBJ2-3	-	-	TRBV18	CASSPEEYTQYF	TGTGCCAGCTCCCCCGAGGAGTATACGCAGTATTTT
TRBJ2-7	-	-	TRBV18	CASSGTHTYEQYF	TGTGCCAGCTCCGGGACGCATACCTACGAGCAGTACTTC
TRBJ2-2	TRBD1	-	TRBV19	CASRAGQGDTGELFF	TGTGCCAGTAGGGCGGGACAGGGCGACACCGGGGAGCTGTTTTTT
TRBJ1-4	TRBD1	few	TRBV18	CASSPGTGDEKLFF	TGTGCCAGCTCACCAGGGACAGGGGATGAAAAACTGTTTTTT
TRBJ1-1	TRBD1	-	TRBV5-1	CASRSTGGTEAFF	TGCGCCAGCCGATCGACAGGGGGCACTGAAGCTTTCTTT
TRBJ2-5	TRBD2	-	TRBV28	CASRASGQETQYF	TGTGCCAGCAGGGCTAGCGGGCAAGAGACCCAGTACTTC
TRBJ2-6	-	-	TRBV5-6	CASSLGFGGVTSGANVLTF	TGTGCCAGCAGCTTAGGTTTTGGCGGGGTTACCTCTGGGGCCAACGTCCTGACTTTC
TRBJ1-1	TRBD1	-	TRBV28	CASSSPGQVNTEAFF	TGTGCCAGCAGTTCGCCGGGACAGGTGAACACTGAAGCTTTCTTT
TRBJ1-3	-	-	TRBV30	CAWSVGGAGGGNTIYF	TGTGCCTGGAGTGTCGGAGGTGCGGGCGGAGGAAACACCATATATTTT
TRBJ2-7	TRBD1	-	TRBV5-1	CASSTGGSYEQYF	TGCGCCAGCAGCACAGGGGGCTCCTACGAGCAGTACTTC
TRBJ1-2	-	-	TRBV30	CAWSFLGGVNYGYTF	TGTGCCTGGAGTTTCTTGGGGGGAGTTAACTATGGCTACACCTTC
TRBJ2-2	TRBD1	-	TRBV9	CASSVGTGSFRTGELFF	TGTGCCAGCAGCGTAGGGACAGGGAGTTTTAGGACCGGGGAGCTGTTTTTT
TRBJ2-7	-	-	TRBV7-2	CASSFLEGGEQYF	TGTGCCAGCAGCTTCTTAGAAGGGGGCGAGCAGTACTTC
TRBJ2-2	-	-	TRBV7-9	CASSPSPSGELFF	TGTGCCAGCAGCCCTAGTCCCTCCGGGGAGCTGTTTTTT
TRBJ1-1	-	-	TRBV15	CATSGGQVSGTEAFF	TGTGCCACCAGCGGGGGGCAGGTTTCGGGCACTGAAGCTTTCTTT
TRBJ2-1	-	-	TRBV5-1	CASSPSPPPTVNEQFF	TGCGCCAGCAGCCCGTCACCGCCGCCGACAGTCAATGAGCAGTTCTTC
TRBJ1-5	-	once	TRBV7-9	CASSSLDGNQPQHF	TGTGCCAGCAGCTCCCTCGACGGGAATCAGCCCCAGCATTTT
TRBJ2-7	-	-	TRBV7-6	CASSLDYHVQYF	TGTGCCAGCAGCTTAGATTACCACGTTCAGTACTTC
TRBJ2-3	-	once	TRBV5-1	CASSLEDSTDTQYF	TGCGCCAGCAGCTTGGAAGACAGCACAGATACGCAGTATTTT
TRBJ2-7	TRBD1	-	TRBV6-1	CASTRQGQNPYEQYF	TGTGCCAGCACAAGACAGGGGCAAAATCCCTACGAGCAGTACTTC
TRBJ1-1	TRBD1	-	TRBV11-1	CASSLGARTGVNTEAFF	TGTGCCAGCAGCTTAGGCGCAAGGACAGGGGTTAACACTGAAGCTTTCTTT
TRBJ2-3	-	-	TRBV5-4	CASSFFWGRTDTQYF	TGTGCCAGCAGCTTCTTCTGGGGGCGAACAGATACGCAGTATTTT
TRBJ2-7	-	-	TRBV12-5	CASGLDFTPPEQYF	TGTGCTAGTGGTTTGGACTTTACACCTCCCGAGCAGTACTTC
TRBJ2-3	-	-	TRBV5-4	CASSLGGSGTDTQYF	TGTGCCAGCAGCTTGGGCGGGTCGGGCACAGATACGCAGTATTTT
TRBJ1-3	-	-	TRBV9	CASSVSEGLPGNTIYF	TGTGCCAGCAGCGTGAGCGAAGGTCTCCCTGGAAACACCATATATTTT
TRBJ1-5	TRBD1	few	TRBV27	CASRQGALTVGQPQHF	TGTGCCAGCAGACAGGGGGCCCTTACTGTCGGTCAGCCCCAGCATTTT
TRBJ2-2	-	-	TRBV5-5	CASSTGDNTGELFF	TGTGCCAGCTCGACAGGTGATAACACCGGGGAGCTGTTTTTT
TRBJ2-7	-	-	TRBV12-5	CASGVGLLSSYEQYF	TGTGCTAGTGGGGTAGGGCTCCTAAGCTCCTACGAGCAGTACTTC
TRBJ1-1	-	-	TRBV7-9	CASSFRQETEAFF	TGTGCCAGCAGCTTCAGACAGGAGACTGAAGCTTTCTTT
TRBJ2-7	-	-	TRBV29-1	CSVVGQSSYEQYF	TGCAGCGTTGTCGGACAAAGCTCCTACGAGCAGTACTTC
TRBJ2-5	-	-	TRBV18	CASSLTPDFETQYF	TGTGCCAGCTCACTGACGCCCGACTTCGAGACCCAGTACTTC
TRBJ1-3	-	-	TRBV29-1	CSVATSGNTIYF	TGCAGCGTTGCTACCTCTGGAAACACCATATATTTT
TRBJ2-7	TRBD1	-	TRBV10-3	CAISESGRGDRVSEQYF	TGTGCCATCAGTGAGTCGGGACGCGGGGACAGGGTCAGCGAGCAGTACTTC
TRBJ2-3	-	-	TRBV5-6	CASSLASRAPGPDTQYF	TGTGCCAGCAGCTTGGCCAGCAGGGCCCCTGGGCCAGATACGCAGTATTTT
TRBJ1-5	-	-	TRBV30	CAWSPGSDRSNQPQHF	TGTGCCTGGAGCCCAGGATCCGACCGTAGCAATCAGCCCCAGCATTTT
TRBJ1-4	-	-	TRBV7-6	CASSLGTGPNEKLFF	TGTGCCAGCAGCTTAGGTACAGGACCTAATGAAAAACTGTTTTTT
TRBJ2-3	-	-	TRBV7-2	CASSYRTDTQYF	TGTGCCAGCAGCTACCGCACAGATACGCAGTATTTT
TRBJ2-7	-	-	TRBV5-1	CASTPSVEAPYEQYF	TGCGCCAGCACCCCTTCCGTTGAGGCCCCCTACGAGCAGTACTTC
TRBJ1-5	-	-	TRBV10-3	CANQGRNQPQHF	TGTGCCAACCAGGGTAGGAATCAGCCCCAGCATTTT
TRBJ2-5	-	-	TRBV6-6	CASSYGSWETQYF	TGTGCCAGCAGTTATGGGTCTTGGGAGACCCAGTACTTC
TRBJ1-5	-	once	TRBV30	CAWSVGWGNQPQHF	TGTGCCTGGAGTGTAGGCTGGGGCAATCAGCCCCAGCATTTT
TRBJ1-2	TRBD1	-	TRBV7-6	CASSLPLDRGRVIRYGYTF	TGTGCCAGCAGCTTACCCCTAGACAGGGGTCGGGTAATAAGGTATGGCTACACCTTC
TRBJ2-3	TRBD2	-	TRBV5-1	CASSPFTSGRSTDTQYF	TGCGCCAGCAGCCCATTCACTAGCGGGAGATCCACAGATACGCAGTATTTT
TRBJ1-5	TRBD1	-	TRBV30	CAWSVGTGEYQPQHF	TGTGCCTGGAGTGTAGGGACAGGGGAATATCAGCCCCAGCATTTT